This TCR beta chain comes out of a study of blood T cell repertoires in COVID-19. Across the study: The United States, Italy and Spain provided the acute and convalescent COVID-19 samples.

This CDR3 contains 13 residues. Germline lookup yields CDR1 MNHEY and CDR2 SVGAGI. The junction had 6 bases not matched to a gene; V was cut back by 8 bases and J by 4 bases. The sample holds one count of this clone. Here immunoSEQ multiplex PCR was the method, and the copy in TCRdb shows in-frame clones only, minus some. The sample contains approximately 250,000 clones, about nine tenths of which appear only once. The source is a man under 40 who had recovered from COVID-19. J is TRBJ2-7 and V is TRBV6-5; 9 bases agree with TRBD1. The material sequenced was peripheral blood. The CDR3 DNA is TGTGCCAGCTGTCGGGACAGGGATTACGAGCAGTACTTC. Its protein is CASCRDRDYEQYF.